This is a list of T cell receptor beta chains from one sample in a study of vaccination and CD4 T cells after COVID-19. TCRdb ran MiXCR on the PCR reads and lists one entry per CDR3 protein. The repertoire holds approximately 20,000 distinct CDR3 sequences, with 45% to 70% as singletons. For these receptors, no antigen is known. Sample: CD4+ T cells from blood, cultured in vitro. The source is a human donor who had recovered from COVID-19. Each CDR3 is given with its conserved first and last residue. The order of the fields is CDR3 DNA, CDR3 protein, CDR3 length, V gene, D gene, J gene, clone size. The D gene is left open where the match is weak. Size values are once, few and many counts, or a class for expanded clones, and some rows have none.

CDR3nt: TGCGCCAGCAGCTTCACTAGCGTAGAGACCCAGTACTTC
CDR3aa: CASSFTSVETQYF
len: 13
v_gene: TRBV5-1
d_gene: TRBD2
j_gene: TRBJ2-5
abundance: -

CDR3nt: TGTGCTAGTGGTTTGGCCACCGGGGCTAAAGCTTTCTTT
CDR3aa: CASGLATGAKAFF
len: 13
v_gene: TRBV12-5
d_gene: -
j_gene: TRBJ1-1
abundance: few

CDR3nt: TGTGCCAGCAGCCCCGGACAGGCCGAGCAGTACTTC
CDR3aa: CASSPGQAEQYF
len: 12
v_gene: TRBV7-2
d_gene: TRBD1
j_gene: TRBJ2-7
abundance: -

CDR3nt: TGTGCCAGCAGCTCAACCCCGAGGGGGCCCTTCTATGGCTACACCTTC
CDR3aa: CASSSTPRGPFYGYTF
len: 16
v_gene: TRBV11-1
d_gene: TRBD1
j_gene: TRBJ1-2
abundance: -

CDR3nt: TGTGCCAGTTTTACGGAGCAGTCACCCCTCCACTTT
CDR3aa: CASFTEQSPLHF
len: 12
v_gene: TRBV28
d_gene: -
j_gene: TRBJ1-6
abundance: -

CDR3nt: TGTGCCAGCAGCCGGGGCCCTAACTATGGCTACACCTTC
CDR3aa: CASSRGPNYGYTF
len: 13
v_gene: TRBV7-9
d_gene: -
j_gene: TRBJ1-2
abundance: -

CDR3nt: TGTGCCAGCAGCCTCCGACAGACTAGCAATCAGCCCCAGCATTTT
CDR3aa: CASSLRQTSNQPQHF
len: 15
v_gene: TRBV6-2/TRBV6-3
d_gene: -
j_gene: TRBJ1-5
abundance: -

CDR3nt: TGTGCCAGCACCCAGGTGGCAGCTAATAATTCACCCCTCCACTTT
CDR3aa: CASTQVAANNSPLHF
len: 15
v_gene: TRBV7-2
d_gene: -
j_gene: TRBJ1-6
abundance: -

CDR3nt: TGTGCCACCCAGGGCAAAACAGGCTTCTCGGGGCAAGAGACCCAGTACTTC
CDR3aa: CATQGKTGFSGQETQYF
len: 17
v_gene: TRBV7-9
d_gene: -
j_gene: TRBJ2-5
abundance: few

CDR3nt: TGTGCCAGTAGTATTAGCGGAACTAATTCACCCCTCCACTTT
CDR3aa: CASSISGTNSPLHF
len: 14
v_gene: TRBV19
d_gene: -
j_gene: TRBJ1-6
abundance: -